This is a list of T cell receptor beta chains from one sample in a study of cytomegalovirus exposure and HLA in healthy donors. Repertoires were generated with immunoSEQ multiplex PCR, while TCRdb's copy carries only in-frame clones and drops some. The data contain roughly 220,000 clones, roughly 70% of them singletons. Specimen: PBMCs. The receptors shown here come from a man aged 40-50 years in good health and CMV-seropositive. Both conserved end residues are part of each CDR3. The D gene is left open where the match is weak. Rows may omit the clone size; those that give it use once, few, many or a size class.

>NA|NA|TRBJ2-7|TRBV6-6
CASSWGSVSYEQYF
TGTGCCAGCTCGTGGGGCAGCGTTTCCTACGAGCAGTACTTC
>NA|NA|TRBJ2-7|TRBV21-1
CASSKPRTGRRNPLEQYF
TGTGCCAGCAGCAAACCTCGAACAGGGAGAAGGAACCCCTTGGAGCAGTACTTC
>NA|NA|TRBJ2-1|TRBV7-7
CASSTGTGNEQFF
TGTGCCAGCAGCACCGGGACTGGTAATGAGCAGTTCTTC
>NA|NA|TRBJ1-1|TRBV6-5
CASSYSEGDTEAFF
TGTGCCAGCAGTTATTCAGAGGGGGACACTGAAGCTTTCTTT
>NA|NA|TRBJ1-1|TRBV7-9
CSSISILIPEAFF
TGTTCCAGCATTTCTATCCTAATACCTGAAGCTTTCTTT
>few|NA|TRBJ2-3|TRBV5-6
CASSLDRVASDTQYF
TGTGCCAGCAGCTTGGACAGGGTAGCCTCCGATACGCAGTATTTT
>few|NA|TRBJ1-3|TRBV19
CASSRGPGNTIYF
TGTGCCAGTAGTAGGGGGCCTGGAAACACCATATATTTT
>NA|TRBD2|TRBJ2-3|TRBV5-1
CASSLALAGGKDTQYF
TGCGCCAGCAGCTTGGCCCTAGCGGGGGGTAAGGATACGCAGTATTTT
>NA|NA|TRBJ1-5|TRBV6-6
CASSYAPGGVNQPQHF
TGTGCCAGCAGTTACGCGCCCGGGGGGGTCAATCAGCCCCAGCATTTT
>few|TRBD1|TRBJ2-7|TRBV5-5
CASSLSGTGAYEQYF
TGTGCCAGCAGCTTAAGCGGGACAGGGGCCTACGAGCAGTACTTC
>NA|NA|TRBJ2-1|TRBV4-2
CASSQELGGNYNEQFF
TGTGCCAGCAGCCAAGAGTTAGGCGGGAACTACAATGAGCAGTTCTTC
>NA|NA|TRBJ2-7|TRBV6-1
CASSEEDSFLAYEQYF
TGTGCCAGCAGTGAAGAGGACAGTTTCCTCGCCTACGAGCAGTACTTC
>few|TRBD2|TRBJ2-3|TRBV29-1
CSVRRRGELTDTQYF
TGCAGCGTTCGTCGGCGGGGGGAACTCACAGATACGCAGTATTTT
>NA|NA|TRBJ1-2|TRBV7-9
CASRLSPPGHYGYTF
TGTGCCAGCCGCTTAAGTCCCCCAGGGCACTATGGCTACACCTTC
>NA|TRBD1|TRBJ2-5|TRBV11-3
CASSLGGQGGETQYF
TGTGCCAGCAGCCTTGGGGGACAGGGGGGAGAGACCCAGTACTTC
>NA|NA|TRBJ2-3|TRBV29-1
CSVAARASTDTQYF
TGCAGCGTCGCAGCGAGAGCCTCCACAGATACGCAGTATTTT
>NA|NA|TRBJ1-2|TRBV5-6
CASLDRPDFNYGYTF
TGTGCCAGCTTGGATCGACCGGACTTTAACTATGGCTACACCTTC
>NA|TRBD1|TRBJ2-7|TRBV7-8
CASSPDRGRKEQYF
TGTGCCAGCAGCCCGGACAGGGGAAGGAAAGAGCAGTACTTC
>NA|NA|TRBJ2-1|TRBV2
CASTSRGYNEQFF
TGTGCCAGCACTTCGCGGGGCTACAATGAGCAGTTCTTC
>NA|NA|TRBJ2-7|TRBV7-9
CASSDPGTLYEQYF
TGTGCCAGCAGCGATCCCGGGACACTATACGAGCAGTACTTC
>NA|TRBD1|TRBJ1-6|TRBV6-1
CASSGRGQGATSPLHF
TGTGCCAGCAGTGGGCGGGGTCAGGGGGCGACTTCACCCCTCCACTTT
>NA|NA|TRBJ1-6|TRBV2
CASSEEDTYNSPLHF
TGTGCCAGCAGTGAAGAAGACACCTATAATTCACCCCTCCACTTT
>NA|NA|TRBJ2-1|TRBV5-8
CASSLRDRYNEQFF
TGTGCCAGCAGCTTGCGAGACAGGTACAATGAGCAGTTCTTC
>few|NA|TRBJ2-3|TRBV2
CASGVAQGIAFVVRDTQYF
TGTGCCAGCGGGGTTGCCCAGGGCATCGCTTTCGTCGTTCGCGATACGCAGTATTTT
>once|NA|TRBJ1-4|TRBV5-1
CASSSTGEKLFF
TGCGCCAGCAGCTCCACGGGTGAAAAACTGTTTTTT
>NA|TRBD2|TRBJ2-5|TRBV25-1
CASSEVERGQETQYF
TGTGCCAGCAGTGAGGTGGAGCGGGGCCAAGAGACCCAGTACTTC
>NA|NA|TRBJ2-7|TRBV5-1
CASSLGLRNDEQYF
TGCGCCAGCAGCTTGGGTTTGAGAAACGACGAGCAGTACTTC
>NA|TRBD1|TRBJ1-4|TRBV7-9
CASSWTGAATNEKLFF
TGTGCCAGCAGTTGGACAGGGGCCGCAACTAATGAAAAACTGTTTTTT
>NA|NA|TRBJ1-5|TRBV21-1
CASSKEGGTANQPQHF
TGTGCCAGCAGCAAAGAGGGTGGGACAGCGAATCAGCCCCAGCATTTT
>NA|NA|TRBJ1-6|TRBV6-4
CASSVGRERSPLHF
TGTGCCAGCAGTGTAGGGAGGGAACGGTCACCCCTCCACTTT
>NA|NA|TRBJ1-2|TRBV7-2
CASSLEGTAQEDGYTF
TGTGCCAGCAGCTTAGAGGGCACGGCCCAGGAGGATGGCTACACCTTC
>NA|TRBD2|TRBJ2-7|TRBV5-6
CASSRKGLAGGGEQYF
TGTGCCAGCAGCCGCAAGGGACTAGCGGGGGGAGGCGAGCAGTACTTC
>NA|NA|TRBJ1-1|TRBV29-1
CSVVTDTGKNTEAFF
TGCAGCGTTGTGACAGATACAGGGAAGAACACTGAAGCTTTCTTT